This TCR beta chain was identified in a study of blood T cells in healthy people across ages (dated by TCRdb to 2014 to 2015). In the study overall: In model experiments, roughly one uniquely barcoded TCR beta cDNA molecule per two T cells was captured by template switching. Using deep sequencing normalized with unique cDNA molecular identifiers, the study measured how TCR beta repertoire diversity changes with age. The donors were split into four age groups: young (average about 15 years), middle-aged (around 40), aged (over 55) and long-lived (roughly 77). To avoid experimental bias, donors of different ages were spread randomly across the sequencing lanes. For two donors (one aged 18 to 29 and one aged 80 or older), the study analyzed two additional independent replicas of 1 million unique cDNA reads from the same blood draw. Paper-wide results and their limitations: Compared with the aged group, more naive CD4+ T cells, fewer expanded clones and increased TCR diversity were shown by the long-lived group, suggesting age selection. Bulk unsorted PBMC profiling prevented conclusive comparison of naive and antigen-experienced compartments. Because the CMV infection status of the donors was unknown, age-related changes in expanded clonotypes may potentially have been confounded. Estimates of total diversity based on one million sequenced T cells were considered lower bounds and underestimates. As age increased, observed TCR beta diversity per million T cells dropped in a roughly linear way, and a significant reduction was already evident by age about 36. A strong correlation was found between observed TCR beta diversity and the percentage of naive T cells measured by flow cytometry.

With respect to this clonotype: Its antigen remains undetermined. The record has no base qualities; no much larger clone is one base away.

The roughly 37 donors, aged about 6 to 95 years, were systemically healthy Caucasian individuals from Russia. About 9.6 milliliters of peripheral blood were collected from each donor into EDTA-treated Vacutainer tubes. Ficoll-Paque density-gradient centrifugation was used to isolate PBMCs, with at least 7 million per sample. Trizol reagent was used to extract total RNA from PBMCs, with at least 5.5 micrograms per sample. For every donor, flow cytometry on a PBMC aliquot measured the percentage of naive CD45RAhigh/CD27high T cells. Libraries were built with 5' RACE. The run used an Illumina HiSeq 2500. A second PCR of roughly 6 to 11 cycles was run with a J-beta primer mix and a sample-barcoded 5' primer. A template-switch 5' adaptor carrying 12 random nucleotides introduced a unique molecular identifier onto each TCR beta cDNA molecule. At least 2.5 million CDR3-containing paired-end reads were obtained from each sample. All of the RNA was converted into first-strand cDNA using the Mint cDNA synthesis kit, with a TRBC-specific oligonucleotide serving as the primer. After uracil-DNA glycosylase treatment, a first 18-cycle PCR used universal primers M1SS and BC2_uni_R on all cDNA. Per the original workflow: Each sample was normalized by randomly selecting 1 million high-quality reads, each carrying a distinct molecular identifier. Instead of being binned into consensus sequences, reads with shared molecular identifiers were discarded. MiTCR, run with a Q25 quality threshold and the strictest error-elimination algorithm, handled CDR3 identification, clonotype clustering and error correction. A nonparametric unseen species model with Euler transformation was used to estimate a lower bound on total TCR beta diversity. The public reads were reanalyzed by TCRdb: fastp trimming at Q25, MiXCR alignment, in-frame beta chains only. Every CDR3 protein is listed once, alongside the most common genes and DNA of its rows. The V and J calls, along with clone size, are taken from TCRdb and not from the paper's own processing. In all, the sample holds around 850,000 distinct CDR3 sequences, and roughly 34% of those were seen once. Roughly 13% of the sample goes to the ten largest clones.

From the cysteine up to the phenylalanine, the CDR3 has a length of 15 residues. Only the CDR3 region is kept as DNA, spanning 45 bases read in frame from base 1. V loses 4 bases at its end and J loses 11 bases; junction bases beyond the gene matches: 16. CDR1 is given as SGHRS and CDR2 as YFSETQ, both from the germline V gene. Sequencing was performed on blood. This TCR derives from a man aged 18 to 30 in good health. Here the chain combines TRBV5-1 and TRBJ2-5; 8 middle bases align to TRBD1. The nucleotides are TGCGCCAGCAGCCTGGACAGGGCACGCTCGAATGAGCAGTACTTC. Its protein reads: CASSLDRARSNEQYF.